These 15 T cell receptor beta chains originate from one sample sequenced in a study of CD8+ T cells in alopecia areata. cDNA serving as the sequencing template came from extracted, reverse transcribed RNA. Profiling relied on immunoSEQ multiplex PCR, and the TCRdb table lists in-frame clones only, not all of them. The repertoire consists of approximately 180,000 clones, with roughly 70% occurring once and the leading ten covering about 1.3%. Documented treatment: oral pan-JAK inhibitor, 5-10 mg twice daily. Source: CD4+ T cells sorted from blood, taken between weeks 47 and 50, from a patient treated with tofacitinib. These receptor sequences come from a human donor with alopecia areata.

The J gene is TRBJ2-3, the V gene TRBV10-2, with D possibly TRBD1 on 5 matching bases. Germline V lookup: CDR1 WSHSY, CDR2 SAAADI. V lost 3 bases and J lost 4, with 17 bases in between. CDR3 length: 16 amino acids. CDR3 bases: TGCGCCAGCAGTGATGCCCAGGGATTCCGGGCAGATACGCAGTATTTT. It codes for CASSDAQGFRADTQYF.

The chain is built from TRBV19 and TRBJ1-2; 7 nucleotides agree with TRBD1. V lost 5 bases and J lost 6; bases outside the gene matches: 12. The CDR3 is 15 residues long. From germline, CDR1 is LNHDA and CDR2 SQIVND (reference sequence). The CDR3 DNA follows: TGTGCCAGTAGTCTCACGAGGACAGGAATTAATGGCTACACCTTC. Translated, it gives CASSLTRTGINGYTF.

V usage is TRBV12-5 and J usage is TRBJ2-6; D is perhaps TRBD2 (6 bases). CDR1 LGHNT and CDR2 FRNRAP come from the germline V gene. V was pared by 1 base and J by 4 bases, with 20 bases between. CDR3 length equals 19 residues. CDR3 DNA: TGTGCTAGTGGTTTGGGATGGGGGTACCTCGCGGGAGGGGCCAACGTCCTGACTTTC. It translates to CASGLGWGYLAGGANVLTF.

V usage is TRBV18 and J usage is TRBJ1-2, with 7 positions matching TRBD1. This CDR3 spans 13 amino acids. V trimming: 5 bases; J trimming: 3 bases; junction bases outside the gene matches: 3. Germline CDR1 is KGHSH and CDR2 is LQKENI. The DNA for the CDR3 is TGTGCCAGCTCAGAAGGACAGGACTATGGCTACACCTTC. Translating gives CASSEGQDYGYTF.

The genes are TRBV7-2 and TRBJ2-1; 7 nucleotides line up with TRBD2. Germline values: CDR1 SGHTA, CDR2 FQGNSA. The CDR3 has 12 residues. V gave up 1 base and J gave up 10 bases; unmatched junction bases: 1. This CDR3 is CASSLVSGEQFF. The DNA of the CDR3 is TGTGCCAGCAGCTTAGTTAGCGGGGAGCAGTTCTTC.

This clone was counted between two and nine times. The chain is built from TRBV5-4 and TRBJ1-6; D is uncertain. V was trimmed by 4 bases and J by 0 bases, leaving 8 bases between them. The CDR3 has 15 amino acids. Per the germline V gene, CDR1 is SGHNT and CDR2 is YYREEE (reference sequence). CDR3 sequence: CASSRGSSYNSPLHF. The CDR3 DNA reads as TGTGCCAGCAGCCGAGGAAGCTCCTATAATTCACCCCTCCACTTT.

V is TRBV10-3 and J is TRBJ2-3, with D perhaps matching TRBD2 (5 bases). With 5 bases removed from V and 2 bases from J, the gap between germline ends came to 11 bases. CDR1 and CDR2 (germline): ENHRY, SYGVKD. The CDR3 runs to 14 residues. CDR3 coding DNA: TGTGCCATCAGTCAACTAGGGTCCACAGATACGCAGTATTTT. Translating it yields CAISQLGSTDTQYF.

The chain links TRBV30 to TRBJ1-1; D is possibly TRBD1 (6 bases). Between the trimmed V and J ends, which lost 4 bases and 1 base, there was a span of 13 bases. CDR1 is GTSNPN, CDR2 SVGIG, per germline (reference sequence). The CDR3 length is 14 residues. This chain's CDR3 is CAWTKGGANTEAFF. The CDR3, as DNA: TGTGCCTGGACCAAAGGGGGTGCGAACACTGAAGCTTTCTTT.

V is TRBV29-1 and J is TRBJ1-1, with 7 bases identical to TRBD1. Germline V lookup: CDR1 SQVTM, CDR2 ANQGSEA. V dropped 4 bases and J dropped 2; count of bases not matched to a gene: 4. The CDR3 is 13 amino acids. The CDR3 nucleotides are TGCAGCGTTGGGGACAGCTCCAACACTGAAGCTTTCTTT. This gives the protein CSVGDSSNTEAFF. Drawing the rest from reference TRBV29-1 and TRBJ1-1, the complete variable domain is SAVISQKPSRDICQRGTSLTIQCQVDSQVTMMFWYRQQPGQSLTLIATANQGSEATYESGFVIDKFPISRPNLTFSTLTVSNMSPEDSSIYLCSVGDSSNTEAFFGQGTRLTVV.

The chain uses TRBV30 and TRBJ1-4, with 10 bases identical to TRBD1. The J segment lost 6 bases and the V segment lost 4 bases, leaving 5 bases of the junction unmatched. Germline-derived CDR1 and CDR2 are GTSNPN and SVGIG (reference sequence). The CDR3 loop spans 14 amino acids. CDR3 sequence: CAWTTGTGDEKLFF. DNA for the CDR3: TGTGCCTGGACTACCGGGACAGGGGATGAAAAACTGTTTTTT.

This rearrangement joins TRBV7-2 to TRBJ2-7, with D possibly matching TRBD2 (6 bases). Trimming left V 4 bases short and J 2 bases short, with 12 bases between. CDR1 and CDR2 (germline): SGHTA, FQGNSA. This CDR3 is 14 amino acids long. The CDR3, as DNA: TGTGCCAGCAGCTCACGGCGGGGTACCTACGAGCAGTACTTC. Its protein is CASSSRRGTYEQYF.

This rearrangement joins TRBV27 to TRBJ1-2, with a weak D call TRBD1 (5 bases). V lost 4 bases to trimming and J lost 1 base, with 13 bases between them. The length of the CDR3 is 15 residues. Germline assignment: CDR1 MNHEY and CDR2 SMNVEV (reference sequence). This CDR3 is CASSYKPQGNYGYTF. The CDR3 DNA reads TGTGCCAGCAGTTATAAGCCCCAGGGTAACTATGGCTACACCTTC.

This clone appeared a few times. The CDR3 nucleotides read TGTGCCAGCAGTGACAGCTGGAGAGATGGCTACACCTTC. Amino acid sequence: CASSDSWRDGYTF. The rearrangement joins TRBV6-1 to TRBJ1-2; no firm D call. With 3 bases removed from V and 6 bases from J, the gap between germline ends came to 11 bases. The CDR3 runs to 13 residues. The V gene's germline CDR1 is MNHNS and CDR2 SASEGT.

This rearrangement joins TRBV20-1 to TRBJ2-7; D possibly corresponds to TRBD1 (5 bases). V lost 5 bases and J lost 9, with 14 bases in between. The germline V gene encodes CDR1 DFQATT and CDR2 SNEGSKA (reference sequence). CDR3 size: 11 residues. The CDR3 DNA follows: TGCAGTGCTGTCCAGGGTGAGGTGCAGTACTTC. Its translation is CSAVQGEVQYF.

Only one count was recorded for this clone. V usage is TRBV7-2 and J usage is TRBJ1-2, with D hard to call. Germline V gene lookup returns CDR1 SGHTA and CDR2 FQGNSA. This CDR3 is 14 amino acids long. The germline V and J ends were trimmed by 7 bases and 4 bases, with 16 bases remaining between them. The CDR3 here is CASTLTGPSYGYTF. As DNA, the CDR3 is TGTGCCAGCACCCTAACCGGGCCTTCCTATGGCTACACCTTC.